This TCR beta chain was sequenced in a study of blood T cell repertoires in COVID-19. TCRdb keeps only in-frame clones here, not all; method: immunoSEQ multiplex PCR. The sample has hundreds of thousands of clones, 88% seen once; the top ten hold 0.65% to 0.85%. The ends were cut back, 8 bases at V and 9 bases at J, with 11 bases in the middle. The CDR3 extends over 11 amino acids. CDR1 and CDR2 (germline): LNHDA, SQIVND (reference sequence). The V and J genes are TRBV19 and TRBJ2-1, with D perhaps TRBD2 (5 bases). This TCR derives from a middle-aged man with acute or convalescent COVID-19. Sequencing was done on a sample of peripheral blood. The chain's CDR3 is CASSSGPEQFF. CDR3 bases: TGTGCCAGTTCGAGCGGTCCTGAGCAGTTCTTC.